A single sample is the source of the 22 T cell receptor beta chains below, sequenced in a study of neurological immune-mediated disorders. MiXCR was run by TCRdb on the 5' RACE reads, yielding one entry per CDR3 protein. The table shows about 43,000 distinct CDR3 sequences, with 12% occurring only once. The sample comprised PBMCs. The receptors originated from a female donor in good health.

The rearrangement links TRBV4-1 to TRBJ1-5; a possible D gene is TRBD1 (5 bases). V was trimmed by 4 bases and J by 7 bases, leaving 14 bases between them. The CDR3 sequence is 14 residues long. The germline gives CDR1 MGHRA, CDR2 YSYEKL. The CDR3 nucleotides read TGCGCCAGCAGCCCCGACAGAGGGGCCCAGCCCCAGCATTTT. This translates into CASSPDRGAQPQHF.

This clonotype was observed many times. This chain joins TRBV20-1 and TRBJ2-7; 7 bases agree with TRBD1. V lost 0 bases and J lost 1; bases outside the gene matches: 6. This CDR3 has 15 residues. CDR1 and CDR2 (germline): DFQATT, SNEGSKA (reference sequence). CDR3 sequence reads: CSARDPLTGSYEQYF. The CDR3 nucleotides are TGCAGTGCTAGAGATCCCCTGACAGGGTCCTACGAGCAGTACTTC.

The table lists this clonotype with many counts. This chain connects TRBV5-1 to TRBJ1-5; D uncertain. This CDR3 comprises 13 residues. Looked up from germline, CDR1 is SGHRS and CDR2 is YFSETQ. Trimming shortened V by 4 bases and J by 5 bases, and 10 bases separated the two germline ends. As DNA, the CDR3 is TGCGCCAGCAGCAGCACGGGTGATCAGCCCCAGCATTTT. Protein product: CASSSTGDQPQHF. Filled out from reference TRBV5-1 and TRBJ1-5, the complete variable domain reads KAGVTQTPRYLIKTRGQQVTLSCSPISGHRSVSWYQQTPGQGLQFLFEYFSETQRNKGNFPGRFSGRQFSNSRSEMNVSTLELGDSALYLCASSSTGDQPQHFGDGTRLSIL.

This clonotype appeared many times. This chain joins TRBV29-1 and TRBJ2-7; D possibly matches TRBD1 or TRBD2 (5 bases each). The CDR3 loop spans 12 amino acids. The V and J ends lost 7 bases and 0 bases respectively, with 10 bases between them. The germline V gene has CDR1 SQVTM and CDR2 ANQGSEA. Here the CDR3 reads CSAGDGSYEQYF. The CDR3 nucleotides read TGCAGCGCCGGGGACGGCTCCTACGAGCAGTACTTC.

This clonotype was counted many times. The CDR3 loop reads CASSPEIAGVRNEQFF. CDR3 nucleotide sequence: TGTGCCAGCAGCCCAGAAATAGCGGGGGTAAGAAATGAGCAGTTCTTC. This rearrangement joins TRBV2 to TRBJ2-1; 9 bases agree with TRBD2. CDR1 and CDR2 from the germline V gene are SNHLY and FYNNEI. Losses at the gene ends were 6 bases for V and 7 bases for J; bases not matched to a gene: 13. The CDR3 loop spans 16 amino acids.

This clonotype has at least ten counts. The chain carries TRBV27 and TRBJ2-5, with 15 bases matching TRBD2. Germline V gene sequence: CDR1 MNHEY, CDR2 SMNVEV (reference sequence). Trimming cost V 5 bases and J 5 bases; bases outside gene matches: 9. The CDR3 has 17 amino acids. The CDR3 loop reads CASSPGTSGGPWETQYF. CDR3 DNA: TGTGCCAGCAGTCCCGGGACTAGCGGGGGGCCGTGGGAGACCCAGTACTTC.

The chain joins TRBV20-1 to TRBJ2-7; TRBD2 agrees at 12 bases. The length of the CDR3 is 13 residues. V lost 5 bases and J lost 5; bases outside the gene matches: 4. Germline CDR1 is DFQATT and CDR2 is SNEGSKA (reference sequence). The CDR3 is CSARLAGGHEQYF. CDR3 nucleotides: TGCAGTGCTCGCCTAGCGGGAGGGCACGAGCAGTACTTC.

This chain joins TRBV5-6 and TRBJ1-1; no firm D call. Germline V gives CDR1 SGHDT, CDR2 YYEEEE. The V gene lost 0 bases and the J gene lost 1 base, with 7 bases spanning the gap. CDR3 length: 14 amino acids. The CDR3 sequence: CASSLVQRNTEAFF. CDR3 sequence (DNA): TGTGCCAGCAGCTTGGTCCAGAGGAACACTGAAGCTTTCTTT.

V usage is TRBV12-3 or TRBV12-4 and J usage is TRBJ2-3, with 10 bases identical to TRBD2. The CDR3 extends over 15 amino acids. Unmatched junction bases numbered 6, after V lost 7 bases and J lost 2 bases. The CDR3 DNA sequence: TGTGCCAGCACGCTGACTAGCGGGTACACAGATACGCAGTATTTT. This gives the protein CASTLTSGYTDTQYF.

This clonotype was seen ten or more times. This chain uses TRBV5-1 with TRBJ2-2; D ambiguous. Trimming left V 10 bases short and J 0 bases short, with 10 bases between. The CDR3 length is 13 residues. Germline V gene sequence: CDR1 SGHRS, CDR2 YFSETQ. CDR3 in amino acids: CAGRESNTGELFF. In nucleotides, the CDR3 is TGCGCCGGCCGTGAATCGAACACCGGGGAGCTGTTTTTT.

This clonotype was detected ten times or more. A read error is possible here, since a much larger clone lies one base away. The chain carries TRBV27 and TRBJ2-1; D not resolved. Germline assignment: CDR1 MNHEY and CDR2 SMNVEV (reference sequence). Trimming left V 3 bases short and J 7 bases short, with 4 bases between. This CDR3 is built from 11 residues. CDR3 nucleotides: TGTGCCAGCAGTTTCCGGAATGAGCAGTTCTTC. This encodes CASSFRNEQFF.

This clonotype was counted ten times or more. The gene calls are TRBV20-1 and TRBJ2-7; 7 bases fit TRBD2. Looked up from germline, CDR1 is DFQATT and CDR2 is SNEGSKA (reference sequence). With V trimmed by 6 bases and J by 1 base, 6 bases remained unmatched. This CDR3 region has 13 residues. CDR3: CSALGGSSYEQYF. The CDR3 region has the DNA TGCAGTGCCCTCGGCGGGAGTTCCTACGAGCAGTACTTC.

This clonotype was counted at least ten times. V usage is TRBV20-1 and J usage is TRBJ2-5; 8 bases line up with TRBD2. Trimming took 1 base from V and 1 from J; bases not matched to a gene: 5. Germline V gene sequence: CDR1 DFQATT, CDR2 SNEGSKA (reference sequence). The CDR3 sequence is 15 residues long. This CDR3 is CSARALTSAQETQYF. The CDR3 bases are TGCAGTGCTAGAGCTCTGACTAGCGCCCAAGAGACCCAGTACTTC.

This clonotype came up many times. The V gene is TRBV20-1, the J gene TRBJ1-6; D is ambiguous. Germline V gene data show CDR1 as DFQATT and CDR2 as SNEGSKA (reference sequence). CDR3 size: 13 residues. V was cut by 4 bases and J by 3 bases, with 7 bases left in between. In DNA form, the CDR3 reads TGCAGTGCTACAGAATACTATAATTCACCCCTCCACTTT. This codes for CSATEYYNSPLHF.

There are many counts of this clonotype. The chain couples TRBV12-3 or TRBV12-4 to TRBJ2-6; 8 bases map to TRBD1. The CDR3 sequence is 16 residues long. The V and J ends lost 6 bases and 2 bases, in that order; junction bases with no gene match: 6. CDR3 DNA: TGTGCCAGCAGACATATGACAGGGGCTGGGGCCAACGTCCTGACTTTC. This encodes CASRHMTGAGANVLTF.

This clonotype was seen only a few times. The CDR3 here is CATTNGGEAFF. The DNA of the CDR3 is TGTGCCACCACCAACGGGGGCGAAGCTTTCTTT. The chain combines TRBV24-1 with TRBJ1-1; possible D gene TRBD1, 6 bases. CDR1 is KGHDR, CDR2 SFDVKD, per germline. V dropped 8 bases and J dropped 8 bases, with 11 bases sitting between them. The CDR3 is 11 amino acids.

The gene calls are TRBV20-1 and TRBJ2-7; 10 bases map to TRBD1. V lost 0 bases to trimming and J lost 3 bases; unmatched junction nucleotides: 5. The CDR3 loop spans 15 amino acids. CDR1 and CDR2 (germline): DFQATT, SNEGSKA (reference sequence). This CDR3 reads CSARDRTGGGYEQYF. CDR3 in DNA: TGCAGTGCTAGAGATAGGACAGGGGGAGGCTACGAGCAGTACTTC.

In its sample, this clonotype is medium-sized (0.01 to 0.1%). The chain employs TRBV5-1 and TRBJ2-2, with 10 bases aligning to TRBD1. Germline-derived CDR1 and CDR2 are SGHRS and YFSETQ. This CDR3 spans 17 amino acids. After removal of 4 bases from V and 2 bases from J, the junction contained 8 bases not matched to a gene. The CDR3 here is CASSQKLTGGNTGELFF. CDR3 DNA sequence: TGCGCCAGCAGCCAAAAATTGACAGGGGGCAACACCGGGGAGCTGTTTTTT.

About this clonotype itself: Given a much more abundant clone one base away, this may be a read error. The CDR3 nucleotides are TGTGCCAGCAGCCTCGACCTCGTGAACTACAATGAGCAGTTCTTC. Encoded protein: CASSLDLVNYNEQFF. This chain connects TRBV11-2 to TRBJ2-1; no firm D call. Germline lookup yields CDR1 SGHAT and CDR2 FQNNGV. V was clipped by 5 bases and J by 3 bases, with 14 bases between them. The length of the CDR3 is 15 residues.

This clonotype was counted many times. J is TRBJ1-1 and V is TRBV5-1; no reliable D call. The CDR3 runs 14 residues. V was shortened by 0 bases and J by 1 base, with 7 bases between the two germline ends. Germline CDR1 SGHRS, CDR2 YFSETQ. The CDR3, as DNA: TGCGCCAGCAGCTTGGGCCGGAGGAACACTGAAGCTTTCTTT. This gives the protein CASSLGRRNTEAFF.

This clonotype was picked up many times. The chain has TRBV27 and TRBJ2-4; perhaps D is TRBD1 or TRBD2 (6 bases each). This CDR3 is 15 amino acids long. Germline values: CDR1 MNHEY, CDR2 SMNVEV (reference sequence). Trimming pared 6 bases from V and 8 bases from J, leaving 20 bases between. The CDR3 DNA reads as TGTGCCAGCAGCCCTCTAAGGGGGGTTGGGGACATTCAGTACTTC. Protein: CASSPLRGVGDIQYF.

The chain couples TRBV3-1 to TRBJ2-7; D not resolved. The V gene lost 0 bases and the J gene lost 3 bases, with 9 bases spanning the gap. Germline V gene lookup returns CDR1 LGHDT and CDR2 YNNKEL (reference sequence). The CDR3 runs to 14 residues. The CDR3 region has the DNA TGTGCCAGCAGCCAAGATCTCAGGAGCTACGAGCAGTACTTC. It codes for CASSQDLRSYEQYF.